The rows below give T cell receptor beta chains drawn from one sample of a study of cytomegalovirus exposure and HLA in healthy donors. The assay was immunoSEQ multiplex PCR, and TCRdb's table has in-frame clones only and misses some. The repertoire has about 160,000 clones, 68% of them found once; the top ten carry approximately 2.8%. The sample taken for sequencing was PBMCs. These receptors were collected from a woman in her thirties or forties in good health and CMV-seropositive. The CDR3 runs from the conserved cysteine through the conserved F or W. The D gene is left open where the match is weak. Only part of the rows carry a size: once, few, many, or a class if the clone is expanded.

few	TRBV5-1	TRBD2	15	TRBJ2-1	CASSGLAGGPYEQFF	TGCGCCAGCTCGGGCTTAGCGGGAGGGCCTTATGAGCAGTTCTTC
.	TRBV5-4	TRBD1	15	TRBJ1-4	CASSLRQGDGEKLFF	TGTGCCAGCAGCTTGCGACAGGGCGATGGGGAAAAACTGTTTTTT
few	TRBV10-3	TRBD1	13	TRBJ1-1	CAMGDRGDTEAFF	TGTGCCATGGGGGACAGGGGGGACACTGAAGCTTTCTTT
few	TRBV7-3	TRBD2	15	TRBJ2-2	CASSPIAGYTGELFF	TGTGCCAGCAGCCCGATAGCGGGGTACACCGGGGAGCTGTTTTTT
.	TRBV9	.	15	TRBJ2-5	CASSVIGFPQETQYF	TGTGCCAGCAGCGTTATCGGGTTTCCCCAAGAGACCCAGTACTTC
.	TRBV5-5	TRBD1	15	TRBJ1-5	CASSFQGVGNQPQHF	TGTGCCAGCAGCTTTCAGGGGGTGGGAAATCAGCCCCAGCATTTT
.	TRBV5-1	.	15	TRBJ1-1	CASSLAGSGNTEAFF	TGCGCCAGCAGCTTGGCGGGGTCGGGGAACACTGAAGCTTTCTTT
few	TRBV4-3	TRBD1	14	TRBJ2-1	CASSQGDRNNEQFF	TGCGCCAGCAGCCAAGGGGACAGAAACAATGAGCAGTTCTTC
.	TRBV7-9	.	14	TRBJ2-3	CASSPGGLTDTQYF	TGTGCCAGCAGCCCCGGAGGACTCACAGATACGCAGTATTTT
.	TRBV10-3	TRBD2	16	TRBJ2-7	CAISDPSGRSSYEQYF	TGTGCCATCAGTGACCCGAGCGGGAGGAGCTCCTACGAGCAGTACTTC
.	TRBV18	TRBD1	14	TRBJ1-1	CASSPGTGGTEAFF	TGTGCCAGCTCACCCGGGACAGGGGGAACTGAAGCTTTCTTT
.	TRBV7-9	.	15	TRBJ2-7	CASRSSGASSYEQYF	TGTGCCAGCAGATCAAGCGGAGCAAGCTCCTACGAGCAGTACTTC